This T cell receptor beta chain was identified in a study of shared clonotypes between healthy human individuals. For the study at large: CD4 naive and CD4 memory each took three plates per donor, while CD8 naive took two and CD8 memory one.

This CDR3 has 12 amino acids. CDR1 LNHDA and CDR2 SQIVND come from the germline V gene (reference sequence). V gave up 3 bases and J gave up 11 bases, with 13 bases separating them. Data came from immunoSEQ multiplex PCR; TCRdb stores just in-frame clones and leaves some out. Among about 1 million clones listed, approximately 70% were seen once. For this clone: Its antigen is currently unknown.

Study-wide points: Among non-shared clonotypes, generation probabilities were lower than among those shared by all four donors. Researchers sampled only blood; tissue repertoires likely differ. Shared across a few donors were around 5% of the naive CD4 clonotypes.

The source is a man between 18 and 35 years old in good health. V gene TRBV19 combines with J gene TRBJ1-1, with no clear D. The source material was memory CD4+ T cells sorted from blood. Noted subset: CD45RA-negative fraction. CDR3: CASSMGFLAAFF. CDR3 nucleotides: TGTGCCAGTAGTATGGGATTCCTGGCGGCTTTCTTT.